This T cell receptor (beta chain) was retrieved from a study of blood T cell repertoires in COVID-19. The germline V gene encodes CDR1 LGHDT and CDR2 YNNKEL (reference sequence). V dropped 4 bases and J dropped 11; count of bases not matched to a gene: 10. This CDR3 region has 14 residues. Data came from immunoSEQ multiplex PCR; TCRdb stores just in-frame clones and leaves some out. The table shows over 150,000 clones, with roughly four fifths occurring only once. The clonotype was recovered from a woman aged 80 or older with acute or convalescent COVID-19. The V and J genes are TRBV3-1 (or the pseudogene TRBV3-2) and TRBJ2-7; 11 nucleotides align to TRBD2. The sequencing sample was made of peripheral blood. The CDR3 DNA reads TGTGCCAGCAGCCCTACTAGCGGGAGACAGGGAAAGTACTTC. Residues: CASSPTSGRQGKYF.